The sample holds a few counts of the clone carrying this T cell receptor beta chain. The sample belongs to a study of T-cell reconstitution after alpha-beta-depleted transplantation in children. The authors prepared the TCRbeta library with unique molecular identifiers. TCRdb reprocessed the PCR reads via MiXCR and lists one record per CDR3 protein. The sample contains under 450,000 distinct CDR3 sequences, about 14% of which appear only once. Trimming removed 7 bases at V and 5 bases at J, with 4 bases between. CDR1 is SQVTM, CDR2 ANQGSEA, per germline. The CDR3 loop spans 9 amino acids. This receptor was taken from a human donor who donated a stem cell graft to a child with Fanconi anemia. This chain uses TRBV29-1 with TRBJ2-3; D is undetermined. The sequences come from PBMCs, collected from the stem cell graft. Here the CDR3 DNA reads TGCAGCGAGGGAGATACGCAGTATTTT. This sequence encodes CSEGDTQYF.